These 14 T cell receptor beta chains originate from one sample sequenced in a study of blood T cell repertoires in COVID-19. Clones were sequenced by immunoSEQ multiplex PCR, and TCRdb holds only the in-frame ones, with some missing. This sample carries some 140,000 clones, around three quarters of them seen once, and the ten largest clones take under 4.5%. Sequencing was done on a sample of peripheral blood. Source of these receptors: a man in his 60s with acute or convalescent COVID-19.

The chain combines TRBV24-1 with TRBJ2-2; 8 nucleotides line up with TRBD1. Germline V gives CDR1 KGHDR, CDR2 SFDVKD. J was trimmed by 5 bases and V by 7 bases; bases with no gene match: 8. CDR3 size: 15 residues. The CDR3 spells CATRARDRTTGELFF. The CDR3 DNA sequence: TGTGCCACCAGGGCCCGGGACAGGACTACCGGGGAGCTGTTTTTT.

The V gene is TRBV2, the J gene TRBJ1-2; D may be TRBD1 (5 bases). This CDR3 contains 13 residues. In germline, CDR1 is SNHLY, CDR2 FYNNEI. With 8 bases removed from V and 1 base from J, the gap between germline ends came to 11 bases. CDR3 loop: CASHRGNNYGYTF. The CDR3 nucleotides read TGTGCCAGCCACCGGGGGAATAACTATGGCTACACCTTC.

This clone was observed once. CDR3 DNA sequence: TGTGCCAGCAGTATGGCCGCTAGTCGGTACTTC. It translates to CASSMAASRYF. The chain has TRBV6-2 or TRBV6-3 and TRBJ2-7; no firm D call. CDR1 is MNHEY and CDR2 is SVGEGT in the germline V gene. Trimming took off 5 bases at V and 12 bases at J, with 14 bases between the two ends. The CDR3 runs to 11 residues.

This clone was seen more than once but under ten times. The chain uses TRBV19 and TRBJ2-3, with 9 bases lining up with TRBD1. Germline-derived CDR1 and CDR2 are LNHDA and SQIVND (reference sequence). CDR3 length equals 15 residues. V shed 3 bases and J 5 bases; nucleotides not matched to a gene: 6. CDR3 nucleotides: TGTGCCAGTAGTATGTGGACAGGGGCTCGAGATACGCAGTATTTT. This translates into CASSMWTGARDTQYF. The full variable domain, rest sourced from reference TRBV19 and TRBJ2-3, is DGGITQSPKYLFRKEGQNVTLSCEQNLNHDAMYWYRQDPGQGLRLIYYSQIVNDFQKGDIAEGYSVSREKKESFPLTVTSAQKNPTAFYLCASSMWTGARDTQYFGPGTRLTVL.

The V call is TRBV18, the J call TRBJ1-3; D remains ambiguous. Per germline, CDR1 KGHSH and CDR2 LQKENI. Trimming removed 0 bases at V and 2 bases at J, with 14 bases between. The CDR3 sequence is 17 residues long. The CDR3 DNA reads as TGTGCCAGCTCACCACCCTCCCAAAGACTGGCTGGAAACACCATATATTTT. This codes for CASSPPSQRLAGNTIYF.

CDR3: CASSESPAGGYNEQFF. CDR3 nucleotide sequence: TGTGCCAGCAGTGAGTCCCCAGCGGGCGGCTACAATGAGCAGTTCTTC. The V gene is TRBV6-4, the J gene TRBJ2-1, with D tentatively TRBD2 (6 bases). V shed 3 bases and J shed 3 bases, with 15 bases lying between them. CDR3 length: 16 amino acids. Germline V gene data show CDR1 as MRHNA and CDR2 as SNTAGT.

This chain joins TRBV11-2 and TRBJ1-1; no clear D gene. CDR1 and CDR2 from the germline V gene are SGHAT and FQNNGV. The V end lost 1 base, the J end lost 5 bases, and 8 bases lay between the germline ends. This CDR3 has 13 amino acids. CDR3 protein: CASSLGPTTEAFF. The CDR3 nucleotides read TGTGCCAGCAGCTTAGGCCCGACAACTGAAGCTTTCTTT.

The chain uses TRBV24-1 and TRBJ2-5; TRBD1 agrees at 9 bases. V gave up 5 bases and J gave up 5 bases; unmatched junction bases: 11. The CDR3 totals 16 residues. Germline CDR1 reads KGHDR; CDR2 reads SFDVKD. CDR3 in DNA: TGTGCCACCAGTGTCTCCGGACAGGGGAACAGGGAGACCCAGTACTTC. It is translated as CATSVSGQGNRETQYF.

The V and J genes are TRBV7-2 and TRBJ1-6; D unclear. Germline CDR1 reads SGHTA; CDR2 reads FQGNSA. The V end lost 2 bases, the J end lost 5 bases, and 7 bases lay between the germline ends. The CDR3 is 14 residues long. Written as DNA, the CDR3 is TGTGCCAGCAGCTTACAGGTCAATAATTCACCCCTCCACTTT. This sequence encodes CASSLQVNNSPLHF.

This CDR3 is CASSQDGRGRGYTF. The CDR3 nucleotides are TGTGCCAGCAGCCAAGATGGCAGGGGGCGCGGCTACACCTTC. The J gene is TRBJ1-2, the V gene TRBV4-2; 8 bases fit TRBD1. The CDR3 has 14 amino acids. V trimming: 0 bases; J trimming: 8 bases; junction bases outside the gene matches: 5. Per germline, CDR1 LGHNA and CDR2 YNFKEQ.

The gene calls are TRBV15 and TRBJ1-1; D remains unclear. CDR3 size: 15 residues. Germline CDR1 LNHNV, CDR2 YYDKDF (reference sequence). The V end was cut by 0 bases, the J end by 0 bases, with 8 bases between. The CDR3 loop reads CATSRERVLNTEAFF. For the CDR3, the DNA is TGTGCCACCAGCAGAGAGCGGGTCCTGAACACTGAAGCTTTCTTT.

The J gene is TRBJ2-5, the V gene TRBV7-2; D is perhaps TRBD2 (6 bases). Germline V gene lookup returns CDR1 SGHTA and CDR2 FQGNSA. CDR3 length: 13 amino acids. V was pared by 5 bases and J by 4 bases, with 11 bases between. In DNA, the CDR3 is TGTGCCAGCAGCCCTCGAGCGGGAGAGACCCAGTACTTC. Protein: CASSPRAGETQYF.

The rearrangement links TRBV18 to TRBJ1-1; D perhaps matches TRBD1 (5 bases). CDR1 is KGHSH, CDR2 LQKENI, per germline. CDR3 length: 14 residues. V was shortened by 5 bases and J by 1 base, with 11 bases between the two germline ends. CDR3 DNA: TGTGCCAGCTCATCACAGCAGGGGAACACTGAAGCTTTCTTT. Translation gives CASSSQQGNTEAFF.

The J gene is TRBJ1-5, the V gene TRBV28, with D possibly TRBD1 on 6 matching bases. Germline assignment: CDR1 MDHEN and CDR2 SYDVKM. CDR3 length equals 14 residues. V lost 4 bases and J lost 8, with 15 bases in between. The DNA for the CDR3 is TGTGCCAGCAGTTCGATCGACAGGTTCGAGCCCCAGCATTTT. Protein product: CASSSIDRFEPQHF.